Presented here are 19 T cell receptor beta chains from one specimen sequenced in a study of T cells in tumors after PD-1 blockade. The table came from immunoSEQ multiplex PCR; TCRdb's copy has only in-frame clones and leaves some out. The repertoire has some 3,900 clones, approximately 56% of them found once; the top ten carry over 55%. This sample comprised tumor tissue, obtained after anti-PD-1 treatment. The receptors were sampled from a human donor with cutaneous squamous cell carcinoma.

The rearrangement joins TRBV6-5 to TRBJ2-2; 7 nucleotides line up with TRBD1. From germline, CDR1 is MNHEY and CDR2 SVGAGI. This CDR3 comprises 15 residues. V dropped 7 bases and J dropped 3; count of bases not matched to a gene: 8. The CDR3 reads CASNIGGWYTGELFF. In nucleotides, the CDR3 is TGTGCCAGCAACATAGGGGGCTGGTACACCGGGGAGCTGTTTTTT.

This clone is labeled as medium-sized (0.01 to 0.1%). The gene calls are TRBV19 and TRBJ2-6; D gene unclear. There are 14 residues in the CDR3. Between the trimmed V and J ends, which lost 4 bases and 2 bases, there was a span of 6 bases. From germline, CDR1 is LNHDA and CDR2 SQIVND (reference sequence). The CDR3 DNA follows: TGTGCCAGTAGTACAGCTGCTGGGGCCAACGTCCTGACTTTC. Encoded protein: CASSTAAGANVLTF. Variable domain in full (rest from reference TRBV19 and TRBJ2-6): DGGITQSPKYLFRKEGQNVTLSCEQNLNHDAMYWYRQDPGQGLRLIYYSQIVNDFQKGDIAEGYSVSREKKESFPLTVTSAQKNPTAFYLCASSTAAGANVLTFGAGSRLTVL.

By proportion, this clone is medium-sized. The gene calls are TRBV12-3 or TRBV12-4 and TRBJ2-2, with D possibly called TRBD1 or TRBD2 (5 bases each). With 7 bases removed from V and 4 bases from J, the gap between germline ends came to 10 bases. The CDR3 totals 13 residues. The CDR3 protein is CASIVGTTGELFF. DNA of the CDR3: TGTGCCAGCATTGTGGGGACCACCGGGGAGCTGTTTTTT.

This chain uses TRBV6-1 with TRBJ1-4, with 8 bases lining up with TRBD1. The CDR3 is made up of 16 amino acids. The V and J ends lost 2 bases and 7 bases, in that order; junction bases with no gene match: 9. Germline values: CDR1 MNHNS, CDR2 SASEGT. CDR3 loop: CASSELGQGVTEKLFF. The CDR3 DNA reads TGTGCCAGCAGTGAACTCGGACAGGGAGTGACTGAAAAACTGTTTTTT.

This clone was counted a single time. This CDR3 is CASSDRGLGELFF. CDR3 sequence (DNA): TGCGCCAGCAGTGACAGGGGGCTGGGGGAGCTGTTTTTT. The gene calls are TRBV10-1 and TRBJ2-2, with TRBD1 matching over 8 bases. The length of the CDR3 is 13 residues. Germline V gene sequence: CDR1 WNHNN, CDR2 SYGVQD (reference sequence). V gave up 3 bases and J gave up 8 bases; unmatched junction bases: 2.

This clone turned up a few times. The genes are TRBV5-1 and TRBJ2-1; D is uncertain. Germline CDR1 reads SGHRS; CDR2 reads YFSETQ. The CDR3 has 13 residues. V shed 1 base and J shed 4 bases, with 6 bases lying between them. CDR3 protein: CASSLPGYNEQFF. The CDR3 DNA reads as TGCGCCAGCAGCTTGCCGGGTTACAATGAGCAGTTCTTC.

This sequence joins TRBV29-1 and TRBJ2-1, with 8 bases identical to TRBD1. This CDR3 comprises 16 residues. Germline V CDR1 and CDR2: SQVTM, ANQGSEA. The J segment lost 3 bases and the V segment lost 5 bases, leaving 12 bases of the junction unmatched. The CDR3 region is CSVPVGTGQDYNEQFF. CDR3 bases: TGCAGCGTTCCCGTCGGTACGGGACAGGACTACAATGAGCAGTTCTTC.

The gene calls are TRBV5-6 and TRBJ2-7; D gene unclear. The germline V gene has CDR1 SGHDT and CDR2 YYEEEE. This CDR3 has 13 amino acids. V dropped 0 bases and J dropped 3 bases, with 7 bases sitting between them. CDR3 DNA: TGTGCCAGCAGCTTGGAAGGGTTCTACGAGCAGTACTTC. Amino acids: CASSLEGFYEQYF.

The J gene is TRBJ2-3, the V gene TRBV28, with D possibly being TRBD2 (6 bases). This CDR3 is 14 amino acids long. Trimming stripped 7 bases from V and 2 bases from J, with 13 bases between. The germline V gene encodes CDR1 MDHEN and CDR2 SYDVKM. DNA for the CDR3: TGTGCCAGCAACCCGGGACTCCTCACAGATACGCAGTATTTT. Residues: CASNPGLLTDTQYF.

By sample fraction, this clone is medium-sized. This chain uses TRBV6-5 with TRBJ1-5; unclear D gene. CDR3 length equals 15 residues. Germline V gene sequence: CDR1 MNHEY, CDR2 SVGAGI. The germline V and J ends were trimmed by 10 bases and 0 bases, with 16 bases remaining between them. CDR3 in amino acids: CAIRREADSNQPQHF. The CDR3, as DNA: TGTGCCATAAGGAGGGAGGCCGATAGCAATCAGCCCCAGCATTTT.

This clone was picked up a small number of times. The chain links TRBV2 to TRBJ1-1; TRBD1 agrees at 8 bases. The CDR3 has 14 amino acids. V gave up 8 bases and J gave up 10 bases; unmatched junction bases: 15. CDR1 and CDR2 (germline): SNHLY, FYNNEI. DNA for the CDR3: TGTGCCAGCCGGGACCGGACAGGGAGGGAGGGAGCTTTCTTT. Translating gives CASRDRTGREGAFF.

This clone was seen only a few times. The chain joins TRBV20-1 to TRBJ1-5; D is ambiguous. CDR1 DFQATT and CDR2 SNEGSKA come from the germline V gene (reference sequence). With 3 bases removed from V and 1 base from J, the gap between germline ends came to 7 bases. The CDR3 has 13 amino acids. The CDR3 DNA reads TGCAGTGCTAGTTTCGGCAGCAATCAGCCCCAGCATTTT. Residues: CSASFGSNQPQHF.

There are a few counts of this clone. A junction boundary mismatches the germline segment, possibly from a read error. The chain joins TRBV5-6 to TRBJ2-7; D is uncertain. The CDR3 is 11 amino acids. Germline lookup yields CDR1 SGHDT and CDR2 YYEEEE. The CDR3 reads CASSISNEQYF. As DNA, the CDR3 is TGTGCCAGCAGCATCTCCAACGAGCAGTACTTC.

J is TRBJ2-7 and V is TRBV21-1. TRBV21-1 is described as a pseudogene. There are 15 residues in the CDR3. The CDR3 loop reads CASSKERGALYEQYF. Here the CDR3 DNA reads TGTGCCAGCAGCAAAGAAAGGGGGGCCCTCTACGAGCAGTACTTC.

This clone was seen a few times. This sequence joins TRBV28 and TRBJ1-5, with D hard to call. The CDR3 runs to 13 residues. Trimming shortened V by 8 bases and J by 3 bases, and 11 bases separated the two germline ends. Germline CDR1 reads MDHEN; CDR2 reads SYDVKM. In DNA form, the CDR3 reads TGTGCCAGCTTAGGGTATTCCAATCAGCCCCAGCATTTT. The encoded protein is CASLGYSNQPQHF.

CDR3 residues: CASSQLPGEPLHF. The CDR3 DNA follows: TGTGCCAGCAGCCAACTCCCAGGGGAGCCCCTCCACTTT. This rearrangement joins TRBV3-1 (or the pseudogene TRBV3-2) to TRBJ1-6, with D possibly TRBD1 on 6 matching bases. This CDR3 has 13 amino acids. Per germline, CDR1 LGHDT and CDR2 YNNKEL (reference sequence). Trimming took off 2 bases at V and 13 bases at J, with 12 bases between the two ends.

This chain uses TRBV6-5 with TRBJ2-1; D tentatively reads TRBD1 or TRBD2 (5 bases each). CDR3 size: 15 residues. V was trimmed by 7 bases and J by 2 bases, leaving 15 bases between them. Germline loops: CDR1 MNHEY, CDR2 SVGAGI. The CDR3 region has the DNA TGTGCCAGCACCCGGTTAGTGGGGGCCTACAATGAGCAGTTCTTC. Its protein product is CASTRLVGAYNEQFF.

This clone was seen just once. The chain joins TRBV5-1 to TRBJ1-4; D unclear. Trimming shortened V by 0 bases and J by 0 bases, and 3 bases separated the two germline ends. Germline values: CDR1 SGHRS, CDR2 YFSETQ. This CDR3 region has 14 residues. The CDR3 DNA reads TGCGCCAGCAGCTTGGGGGCAACTAATGAAAAACTGTTTTTT. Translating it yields CASSLGATNEKLFF. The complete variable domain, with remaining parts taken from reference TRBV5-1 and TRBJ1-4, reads KAGVTQTPRYLIKTRGQQVTLSCSPISGHRSVSWYQQTPGQGLQFLFEYFSETQRNKGNFPGRFSGRQFSNSRSEMNVSTLELGDSALYLCASSLGATNEKLFFGSGTQLSVL.

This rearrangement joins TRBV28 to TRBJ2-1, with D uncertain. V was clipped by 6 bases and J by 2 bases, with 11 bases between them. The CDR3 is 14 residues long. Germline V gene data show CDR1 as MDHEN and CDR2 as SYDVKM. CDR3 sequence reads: CASSPPQAYNEQFF. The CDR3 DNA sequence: TGTGCCAGCAGCCCGCCTCAAGCCTACAATGAGCAGTTCTTC.